Following are 19 T cell receptor beta chains from one sample sequenced in a study of beta chain features in type 1 diabetes. The study's findings and limits: Shortening of TCRB CDR3s, moderate but significant, appeared in all four CD4+ subsets of Type 1 diabetes patients.

What was sequenced were expressed TCRB transcripts, since all of the isolated RNA had been reverse transcribed. Measured with immunoSEQ multiplex PCR; TCRdb has only the in-frame clones, and not every one. The data hold 550,000 to 850,000 clones, with 13% observed a single time. No antigens are known for them. Material: naive CD4+ T cells from blood. These receptors were taken from a man younger than 35 with type 1 diabetes.

This clone was counted only a few times. Within the sample, other DNA sequences also encode this same CDR3. The chain uses TRBV4-1 and TRBJ1-2; D gene ambiguous. The CDR3 contains 12 residues. Germline V gene lookup returns CDR1 MGHRA and CDR2 YSYEKL. The germline V and J ends were trimmed by 0 bases and 5 bases, with 4 bases remaining between them. In DNA form, the CDR3 reads TGCGCCAGCAGCCAAGAAGGGTATGGCTACACCTTC. This encodes CASSQEGYGYTF.

Concerning this clone itself: A much larger clone lies a single base off, so this may be a read error. The CDR3 nucleotides are TGCGCCAGCAGTCAATCGCGGGGTGGAGCGCCGAAGGTCTACAATGAGCGGTTCTTC. Its protein is CASSQSRGGAPKVYNERFF. The chain recombines TRBV23-1 with TRBJ2-1, with TRBD2 as a possible D gene (6 bases). TRBV23-1 is sorted into the ORF group, with uncertain function. The CDR3 sequence is 19 residues long.

This clone was counted only a few times. This sequence joins TRBV6-6 and TRBJ2-3, with D uncertain. This CDR3 has 13 amino acids. From germline, CDR1 is MNHNY and CDR2 SVGAGI (reference sequence). Trimming removed 2 bases at V and 6 bases at J, with 9 bases between. CDR3: CASSYGPGDTQYF. CDR3 coding DNA: TGTGCCAGCAGTTACGGCCCTGGCGATACGCAGTATTTT.

The chain recombines TRBV5-1 with TRBJ1-1; no reliable D call. CDR1 and CDR2 (germline): SGHRS, YFSETQ. The CDR3 spans 14 residues. The ends were cut back, 5 bases at V and 3 bases at J, with 14 bases in the middle. In nucleotides, the CDR3 is TGCGCCAGCAGGTCCCGATTTGTGGACACTGAAGCTTTCTTT. It is translated as CASRSRFVDTEAFF.

This clone was counted ten times or more. Other DNA sequences in the same sample also yield this CDR3. The V and J genes are TRBV18 and TRBJ2-6; a possible D gene is TRBD2 (5 bases). V dropped 4 bases and J dropped 2 bases, with 6 bases sitting between them. The CDR3 totals 14 residues. CDR1 KGHSH and CDR2 LQKENI come from the germline V gene. CDR3 amino acids: CASSQGAGANVLTF. In DNA form, the CDR3 reads TGTGCCAGCTCACAGGGAGCTGGGGCCAACGTCCTGACTTTC.

This clone was counted a few times. This chain links TRBV19 with TRBJ2-1; no clear D gene. In germline, CDR1 is LNHDA, CDR2 SQIVND (reference sequence). Trimming removed 2 bases at V and 7 bases at J, with 9 bases between. The CDR3 is 13 residues long. The CDR3 nucleotides read TGTGCCAGTAGTATACAGACATGGAATGAGCAGTTCTTC. Amino acids: CASSIQTWNEQFF.

The chain joins TRBV30 to TRBJ2-7; D is possibly TRBD1 (6 bases). The ends were cut back, 5 bases at V and 3 bases at J, with 17 bases in the middle. The CDR3 covers 14 residues. Germline CDR1 reads GTSNPN; CDR2 reads SVGIG (reference sequence). CDR3 sequence: CAWGEQGIGYEQYF. CDR3 DNA sequence: TGTGCCTGGGGTGAACAGGGAATAGGCTACGAGCAGTACTTC.

This clone turned up a few times. The rearrangement links TRBV7-6 to TRBJ1-5; 7 bases match TRBD1. The CDR3 loop spans 16 amino acids. The V gene's germline CDR1 is SGHVS and CDR2 FNYEAQ. The V and J ends lost 0 bases and 3 bases, in that order; junction bases with no gene match: 5. CDR3 nucleotide sequence: TGTGCCAGCAGCTTAGCGACGGGGACAGTCAATCAGCCCCAGCATTTT. It codes for CASSLATGTVNQPQHF.

This rearrangement joins TRBV6-5 to TRBJ2-7, with no clear D. Germline V CDR1 and CDR2: MNHEY, SVGAGI. V lost 5 bases and J lost 3, with 8 bases in between. The CDR3 sequence is 12 residues long. The CDR3 spells CASSGRNYEQYF. DNA of the CDR3: TGTGCCAGCAGTGGTAGAAACTACGAGCAGTACTTC.

As regards this clone: One junction end disagrees with the germline gene, perhaps due to a read error. The V call is TRBV30, the J call TRBJ1-2; D is perhaps TRBD1 (5 bases). Germline CDR1 GTSNPN, CDR2 SVGIG (reference sequence). The CDR3 contains 13 residues. The CDR3 loop is CAWSVHGTAARAF. CDR3 bases: TGTGCCTGGAGTGTACATGGGACCGCCGCGAGAGCCTTC.

There are a few counts of this clone. CDR3 nucleotide sequence: TGTGCCAGCAGCTTAGTGGCGGGCGAGGGCTACACCTTC. Protein: CASSLVAGEGYTF. The V and J genes are TRBV7-9 and TRBJ1-2; D is ambiguous. CDR3 size: 13 residues. Trimming left V 1 base short and J 8 bases short, with 11 bases between. Germline V lookup: CDR1 SEHNR, CDR2 FQNEAQ (reference sequence). Using reference TRBV7-9 and TRBJ1-2 for the parts outside the CDR3, the full variable domain is DTGVSQNPRHKITKRGQNVTFRCDPISEHNRLYWYRQTLGQGPEFLTYFQNEAQLEKSRLLSDRFSAERPKGSFSTLEIQRTEQGDSAMYLCASSLVAGEGYTFGSGTRLTVV.

This clone was seen a single time. The genes are TRBV6-5 and TRBJ2-7; possibly TRBD2 for D (6 bases). The V and J ends lost 7 bases and 0 bases respectively, with 16 bases between them. Germline-derived CDR1 and CDR2 are MNHEY and SVGAGI. The CDR3 is made up of 15 amino acids. DNA of the CDR3: TGTGCCAGCACCGGAGGGGAGGTAGGCTCCTACGAGCAGTACTTC. Its translation: CASTGGEVGSYEQYF.

This clone was counted only a few times. The chain couples TRBV2 to TRBJ1-6; TRBD1 agrees at 8 bases. J was trimmed by 9 bases and V by 10 bases; bases with no gene match: 5. Germline loops: CDR1 SNHLY, CDR2 FYNNEI. CDR3 length: 12 amino acids. The CDR3 loop reads CATNRGTSPLHF. CDR3 DNA sequence: TGTGCCACCAACAGGGGGACTTCACCCCTCCACTTT.

Of note for this clone: Other DNA sequences in this sample translate to the same CDR3. The CDR3 protein is CASSPGQGQYNEQFF. In DNA, the CDR3 is TGTGCCAGCTCACCGGGACAGGGCCAATACAATGAGCAGTTCTTC. The chain couples TRBV18 to TRBJ2-1; 9 nucleotides line up with TRBD1. The germline CDR1 and CDR2 sequences are KGHSH and LQKENI. The trim removed 3 bases at V and 4 bases at J, leaving 4 bases unmatched. This CDR3 is built from 15 residues.

The chain employs TRBV30 and TRBJ1-2; weak D call: TRBD1 (5 bases). Per the germline V gene, CDR1 is GTSNPN and CDR2 is SVGIG (reference sequence). This CDR3 has 12 amino acids. Trimming took 4 bases from V and 4 from J, leaving 10 bases between them. CDR3 amino acids: CAWMDGGYGYTF. CDR3 nucleotides: TGTGCCTGGATGGACGGGGGCTATGGCTACACCTTC.

This clone was recorded a few times. This sequence joins TRBV25-1 and TRBJ2-3; TRBD1 matches 7 bases. This CDR3 has 14 amino acids. Looked up from germline, CDR1 is MGHDK and CDR2 is SYGVNS. Germline trimming cut 7 bases from V and 2 bases from J; bases unmatched to any gene: 6. The CDR3 DNA reads TGTGCCAGCACCCCAGGGGGAAACACAGATACGCAGTATTTT. Amino acids: CASTPGGNTDTQYF.

This clone appeared a single time. The chain's CDR3 is CATRSRTDTQYF. The CDR3 coding sequence is TGTGCCACCAGGTCGAGGACAGATACGCAGTATTTT. V gene TRBV15 combines with J gene TRBJ2-3, with D uncertain. In germline, CDR1 is LNHNV, CDR2 YYDKDF (reference sequence). The CDR3 is made up of 12 amino acids. The ends were cut back, 6 bases at V and 3 bases at J, with 7 bases in the middle.

The chain combines TRBV15 with TRBJ2-1; D uncertain. CDR1 and CDR2 from the germline V gene are LNHNV and YYDKDF (reference sequence). The CDR3 runs 16 residues. The germline V and J ends were trimmed by 0 bases and 1 base, with 10 bases remaining between them. CDR3 amino acids: CATSRDILPSYNEQFF. The CDR3 coding sequence is TGTGCCACCAGCAGAGATATCCTCCCTTCCTACAATGAGCAGTTCTTC.

This sequence joins TRBV29-1 and TRBJ1-1, with 8 bases identical to TRBD1. J gave up 6 bases and V 7 bases, and 7 bases lay outside the gene matches. Germline lookup yields CDR1 SQVTM and CDR2 ANQGSEA. The CDR3 runs 12 residues. The CDR3 bases are TGCAGCGCTTCCCGGGACAGGTCTGAAGCTTTCTTT. It specifies CSASRDRSEAFF.